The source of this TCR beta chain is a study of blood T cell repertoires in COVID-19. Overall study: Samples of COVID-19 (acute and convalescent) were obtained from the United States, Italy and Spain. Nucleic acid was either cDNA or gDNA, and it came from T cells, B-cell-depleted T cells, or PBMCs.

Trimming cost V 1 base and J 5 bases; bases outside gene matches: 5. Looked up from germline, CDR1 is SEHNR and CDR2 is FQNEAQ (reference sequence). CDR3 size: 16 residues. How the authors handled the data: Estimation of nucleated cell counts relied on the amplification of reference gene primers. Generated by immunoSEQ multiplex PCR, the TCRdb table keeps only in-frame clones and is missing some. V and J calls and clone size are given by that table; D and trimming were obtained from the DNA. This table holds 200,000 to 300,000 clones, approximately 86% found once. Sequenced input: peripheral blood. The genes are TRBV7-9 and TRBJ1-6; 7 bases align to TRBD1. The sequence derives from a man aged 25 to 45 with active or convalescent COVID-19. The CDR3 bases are TGTGCCAGCAGCTTAGGGGCGGGACAGAATAATTCACCCCTCCACTTT. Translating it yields CASSLGAGQNNSPLHF.